This TCR beta chain originates from a study of blood T cell repertoires in COVID-19. Whole-study context: In each case, the material was cDNA or gDNA derived from T cells, B-cell-depleted T cells, or PBMCs.

Unmatched junction bases numbered 3, after V lost 3 bases and J lost 4 bases. The CDR3 extends over 14 amino acids. Looked up from germline, CDR1 is DFQATT and CDR2 is SNEGSKA (reference sequence). Some clones are missing from TCRdb's copy, which holds only in-frame ones; the method was immunoSEQ multiplex PCR. The sample consists of a few hundred thousand clones, over 75% of them appearing once. Those who participated ranged in age from 18 to 89 years and resided in under 25 US areas. The study assigned cohorts using participant-reported clinical history. The recovered donors of Cohort 3 showed two negative PCRs, clearance, or symptom resolution.

The sample taken for sequencing was PBMCs or T cells enriched from blood (not recorded which). This clonotype was obtained from a man aged 30 to 39 who had recovered from COVID-19. V usage is TRBV20-1 and J usage is TRBJ2-3; TRBD2 agrees at 11 bases. CDR3 nucleotide sequence: TGCAGTGCTAGTAGCGGGAGGGCCTCAGATACGCAGTATTTT. It codes for CSASSGRASDTQYF.